Following are 30 T cell receptor beta chains from one sample sequenced in a study of shared clonotypes between healthy human individuals. The method was immunoSEQ multiplex PCR; TCRdb's version includes in-frame clones alone and lacks a portion of them. The sample holds around 2,000,000 clones, about 93% seen once. It was CD45RO-negative cells, positively selected for CCR7, that made up naive CD8 cells, with terminally differentiated effector memory CD45RA+ cells excluded. The sequencing sample was made of naive CD8+ T cells from PBMCs. These receptors were taken from a man aged 18 to 29 in good health. Some clones in this sample may be carry-over from other donors' samples.

In the case of this clone: Other DNA sequences in this sample translate to the same CDR3. The rearrangement uses TRBV27 and TRBJ1-5, with 9 bases that match TRBD1. V trimming: 0 bases; J trimming: 4 bases; junction bases outside the gene matches: 1. Germline V CDR1 and CDR2: MNHEY, SMNVEV (reference sequence). The CDR3 totals 15 residues. The CDR3, as DNA: TGTGCCAGCAGTTTATCGGGACAGGGAAATCAGCCCCAGCATTTT. It codes for CASSLSGQGNQPQHF.

For the CDR3, the DNA is TGTGCCAGCAGTGAAGGGGTAGGATATGAGCAGTTCTTC. Its translation is CASSEGVGYEQFF. V usage is TRBV6-1 and J usage is TRBJ2-1; D call uncertain. V was trimmed by 1 base and J by 8 bases, leaving 9 bases between them. The CDR3 loop spans 13 amino acids. Per the germline V gene, CDR1 is MNHNS and CDR2 is SASEGT.

The rearrangement joins TRBV28 to TRBJ2-7; D may be TRBD2 (6 bases). CDR1 and CDR2 from the germline V gene are MDHEN and SYDVKM. CDR3 length: 14 residues. V was pared by 3 bases and J by 2 bases, with 11 bases between. DNA for the CDR3: TGTGCCAGCAGTTTGGCCGGACTACCCTACGAGCAGTACTTC. Its translation is CASSLAGLPYEQYF.

Regarding this clone: Other DNA sequences of this sample code for an identical CDR3. This chain links TRBV27 with TRBJ2-1; D is possibly TRBD1 (5 bases). Germline CDR1 reads MNHEY; CDR2 reads SMNVEV (reference sequence). This CDR3 is built from 13 residues. V lost 2 bases and J 6 bases, leaving 8 bases between the germline ends. As DNA, the CDR3 is TGTGCCAGCAGTTTAGGTGGGGCCAATGAGCAGTTCTTC. Translating it yields CASSLGGANEQFF.

V usage is TRBV27 and J usage is TRBJ2-7; no clear D. The CDR3 extends over 13 amino acids. Trimming shortened V by 5 bases and J by 3 bases, and 11 bases separated the two germline ends. Looked up from germline, CDR1 is MNHEY and CDR2 is SMNVEV (reference sequence). This CDR3 is CASSQAVNYEQYF. The DNA of the CDR3 is TGTGCCAGCAGTCAGGCCGTCAACTACGAGCAGTACTTC.

The chain recombines TRBV27 with TRBJ2-1; no clear D gene. There are 15 residues in the CDR3. Trimming stripped 5 bases from V and 10 bases from J, with 21 bases between. Germline assignment: CDR1 MNHEY and CDR2 SMNVEV (reference sequence). The CDR3 nucleotides are TGTGCCAGCAGTCTAGGATCAAAAATATGGACGGAGCAGTTCTTC. This codes for CASSLGSKIWTEQFF.

The chain recombines TRBV5-8 with TRBJ2-1; 12 positions agree with TRBD2. Germline CDR1 and CDR2: SGHTS and YDEGEE. The CDR3 is made up of 14 amino acids. With 5 bases clipped from V and 8 bases from J, the junction kept 5 bases outside the gene matches. CDR3 sequence: CASRRLAGADEQFF. CDR3 sequence (DNA): TGTGCCAGCAGGAGACTAGCGGGAGCCGATGAGCAGTTCTTC. Based on the CDR3 plus reference TRBV5-8 and TRBJ2-1, the full variable domain is EAGVTQSPTHLIKTRGQQATLRCSPISGHTSVYWYQQALGLGLQFLLWYDEGEERNRGNFPPRFSGRQFPNYSSELNVNALELEDSALYLCASRRLAGADEQFFGPGTRLTVL.

This rearrangement joins TRBV28 to TRBJ1-2; TRBD1 matches 7 bases. This CDR3 has 16 residues. Germline trimming cut 3 bases from V and 6 bases from J; bases unmatched to any gene: 13. CDR1 is MDHEN and CDR2 is SYDVKM in the germline V gene. The CDR3 protein is CASSFLYRPDRNGYTF. The CDR3, as DNA: TGTGCCAGCAGTTTCCTATATAGACCGGACAGGAATGGCTACACCTTC.

This clone appeared once. The chain employs TRBV28 and TRBJ2-1, with D unresolved. CDR3 length: 11 residues. The germline V gene encodes CDR1 MDHEN and CDR2 SYDVKM. V lost 6 bases and J lost 14, with 14 bases in between. DNA of the CDR3: TGTGCCAGCAGAGGAGCGCGTACGGAGTTCTTC. This sequence encodes CASRGARTEFF.

The gene calls are TRBV4-1 and TRBJ2-3, with 7 positions matching TRBD1. This CDR3 region has 16 residues. The trim removed 3 bases at V and 0 bases at J, leaving 6 bases unmatched. Germline CDR1 reads MGHRA; CDR2 reads YSYEKL. CDR3 nucleotide sequence: TGCGCCAGCAGCCAGACTCAGGGGGTAAGCACAGATACGCAGTATTTT. It yields the protein CASSQTQGVSTDTQYF.

This clone showed up just once. The chain recombines TRBV30 with TRBJ2-3; D gene unclear. Germline V CDR1 and CDR2: GTSNPN, SVGIG (reference sequence). The CDR3 extends over 12 amino acids. V lost 3 bases and J lost 3, with 7 bases in between. CDR3 nucleotides: TGTGCCTGGAGCCATAGGACAGATACGCAGTATTTT. Translation gives CAWSHRTDTQYF.

The chain recombines TRBV7-3 with TRBJ1-4, with D possibly being TRBD1 (5 bases). Germline V gene data show CDR1 as SGHTA and CDR2 as FQGTGA. CDR3 size: 15 residues. Trimming shortened V by 1 base and J by 8 bases, and 14 bases separated the two germline ends. CDR3 DNA sequence: TGTGCCAGCAGCTTAATGGGAGGGGCGAGCGAAAAACTGTTTTTT. It codes for CASSLMGGASEKLFF.

The chain links TRBV27 to TRBJ2-3; the D is unclear. The CDR3 runs 17 residues. The V and J ends lost 8 bases and 1 base respectively, with 22 bases between them. Germline values: CDR1 MNHEY, CDR2 SMNVEV (reference sequence). The CDR3 region is CASGPDWLAERTDTQYF. DNA of the CDR3: TGTGCCAGCGGGCCCGATTGGCTGGCGGAGCGCACAGATACGCAGTATTTT.

The CDR3 DNA follows: TGTGCCAGCAGGCCCCCAGGGTTGTGGACCGGGGAGCTGTTTTTT. It specifies CASRPPGLWTGELFF. The genes are TRBV28 and TRBJ2-2; D is possibly TRBD1 (5 bases). CDR1 is MDHEN, CDR2 SYDVKM, per germline. The CDR3 is 15 amino acids. V was pared by 6 bases and J by 5 bases, with 16 bases between.

This sequence joins TRBV7-2 and TRBJ2-7; 7 nucleotides match TRBD1. V shed 5 bases and J 2 bases; nucleotides not matched to a gene: 3. CDR1 is SGHTA, CDR2 FQGNSA, per germline. The CDR3 loop spans 13 amino acids. CDR3 in amino acids: CASSLTGPYEQYF. CDR3 nucleotides: TGTGCCAGCAGCCTGACAGGGCCCTACGAGCAGTACTTC. The full variable domain, in which reference TRBV7-2 and TRBJ2-7 provide the parts outside the CDR3, is GAGVSQSPSNKVTEKGKDVELRCDPISGHTALYWYRQSLGQGLEFLIYFQGNSAPDKSGLPSDRFSAERTGGSVSTLTIQRTQQEDSAVYLCASSLTGPYEQYFGPGTRLTVT.

V gene TRBV7-2 combines with J gene TRBJ2-3, with D perhaps matching TRBD2 (7 bases). V lost 5 bases to trimming and J lost 2 bases, with 23 bases between them. The germline V gene has CDR1 SGHTA and CDR2 FQGNSA. This CDR3 comprises 18 residues. This chain's CDR3 is CASSPFLGEGGSTDTQYF. The CDR3, as DNA: TGTGCCAGCAGCCCCTTCCTCGGCGAGGGGGGGTCCACAGATACGCAGTATTTT.

The gene calls are TRBV28 and TRBJ2-5, with D possibly TRBD2 on 5 matching bases. CDR1 MDHEN and CDR2 SYDVKM come from the germline V gene. With 3 bases removed from V and 1 base from J, the gap between germline ends came to 12 bases. This CDR3 comprises 15 residues. CDR3 in amino acids: CASSLVGDLQETQYF. The CDR3 DNA reads TGTGCCAGCAGTTTGGTGGGAGACCTCCAAGAGACCCAGTACTTC. The variable domain in full, with the rest retrieved from reference TRBV28 and TRBJ2-5, is DVKVTQSSRYLVKRTGEKVFLECVQDMDHENMFWYRQDPGLGLRLIYFSYDVKMKEKGDIPEGYSVSREKKERFSLILESASTNQTSMYLCASSLVGDLQETQYFGPGTRLLVL.

Of note for this clone: Other DNA sequences within the sample encode an identical CDR3. This chain uses TRBV7-9 with TRBJ2-7; D perhaps matches TRBD1 (6 bases). The germline gives CDR1 SEHNR, CDR2 FQNEAQ (reference sequence). V was trimmed by 3 bases and J by 4 bases, leaving 10 bases between them. This CDR3 is 13 amino acids long. The CDR3 sequence is CASSLEDSYEQYF. The DNA for the CDR3 is TGTGCCAGCAGCTTGGAGGACAGTTACGAGCAGTACTTC.

The chain joins TRBV12-5 to TRBJ2-5; 10 bases are shared with TRBD2. V trimming: 7 bases; J trimming: 9 bases; junction bases outside the gene matches: 8. The CDR3 has 13 amino acids. In germline, CDR1 is LGHNT, CDR2 FRNRAP. The CDR3 spells CASALAGVGPQYF. CDR3 nucleotides: TGTGCTAGTGCCCTAGCGGGAGTGGGGCCCCAGTACTTC.

This clone came up once. This rearrangement joins TRBV9 to TRBJ2-2; 7 bases agree with TRBD1. CDR3 length equals 16 residues. V was clipped by 0 bases and J by 3 bases; unmatched bases: 5. Germline loops: CDR1 SGDLS, CDR2 YYNGEE. The CDR3 DNA sequence: TGTGCCAGCAGCGTAGAAAGGGGGCTACACACCGGGGAGCTGTTTTTT. It encodes CASSVERGLHTGELFF.

The gene calls are TRBV7-9 and TRBJ1-3; D ambiguous. The V gene lost 5 bases and the J gene lost 5 bases, with 22 bases spanning the gap. CDR1 is SEHNR and CDR2 is FQNEAQ in the germline V gene (reference sequence). CDR3 length: 17 residues. For the CDR3, the DNA is TGTGCCAGCAGCCCAGCACAAGGAAGAACAACGCGAAACACCATATATTTT. The encoded protein is CASSPAQGRTTRNTIYF. Based on the CDR3 plus reference TRBV7-9 and TRBJ1-3, the full variable domain is DTGVSQNPRHKITKRGQNVTFRCDPISEHNRLYWYRQTLGQGPEFLTYFQNEAQLEKSRLLSDRFSAERPKGSFSTLEIQRTEQGDSAMYLCASSPAQGRTTRNTIYFGEGSWLTVV.

The J gene is TRBJ2-7, the V gene TRBV2, with D perhaps matching TRBD2 (7 bases). Trimming took 0 bases from V and 4 from J, leaving 16 bases between them. Germline CDR1 SNHLY, CDR2 FYNNEI. The CDR3 has 16 residues. DNA for the CDR3: TGTGCCAGCAGTGAAGCGGACGGGGGGCCATTGTACGAGCAGTACTTC. This gives the protein CASSEADGGPLYEQYF. Variable domain in full (rest from reference TRBV2 and TRBJ2-7): EPEVTQTPSHQVTQMGQEVILRCVPISNHLYFYWYRQILGQKVEFLVSFYNNEISEKSEIFDDQFSVERPDGSNFTLKIRSTKLEDSAMYFCASSEADGGPLYEQYFGPGTRLTVT.

The chain uses TRBV27 and TRBJ2-7; 8 bases are shared with TRBD1. The ends lost 3 bases at V and 6 bases at J; junction bases unmatched: 10. The germline V gene has CDR1 MNHEY and CDR2 SMNVEV (reference sequence). The CDR3 runs to 15 residues. CDR3 sequence reads: CASSFKWTGTGEQYF. CDR3 in DNA: TGTGCCAGCAGTTTTAAGTGGACAGGGACGGGCGAGCAGTACTTC.

The chain couples TRBV7-3 to TRBJ2-2; 14 positions agree with TRBD2. Germline CDR1 and CDR2: SGHTA and FQGTGA. This CDR3 spans 17 amino acids. J lost 3 bases, V lost 5 bases, and 5 bases had no gene match. The CDR3 protein is CASSRPGLAGDTGELFF. CDR3 DNA: TGTGCCAGCAGCAGACCGGGACTAGCGGGGGACACCGGGGAGCTGTTTTTT.

The chain uses TRBV28 and TRBJ2-5; D uncertain. The CDR3 length is 16 residues. Trimming shortened V by 1 base and J by 1 base, and 13 bases separated the two germline ends. The V gene's germline CDR1 is MDHEN and CDR2 SYDVKM. Here the CDR3 reads CASSLFVKAPQETQYF. In nucleotides, the CDR3 is TGTGCCAGCAGTTTATTCGTAAAAGCACCCCAAGAGACCCAGTACTTC.

This clone appeared a single time. The rearrangement joins TRBV7-9 to TRBJ2-5; D uncertain. Germline V gives CDR1 SEHNR, CDR2 FQNEAQ (reference sequence). Trimming removed 6 bases from V and 2 bases from J, with 13 bases in between. The CDR3 loop spans 14 amino acids. In nucleotides, the CDR3 is TGTGCCAGCAGTAGTTTCCAGGAGCAAGAGACCCAGTACTTC. Its translation is CASSSFQEQETQYF.

The chain carries TRBV25-1 and TRBJ1-4; weak D call: TRBD1 (5 bases). Trimming stripped 4 bases from V and 8 bases from J, with 11 bases between. The length of the CDR3 is 13 residues. Per germline, CDR1 MGHDK and CDR2 SYGVNS. CDR3: CASSAGRGEKLFF. The CDR3 nucleotides are TGTGCCAGCAGTGCAGGGCGAGGCGAAAAACTGTTTTTT. The full variable domain, its missing parts supplied by reference TRBV25-1 and TRBJ1-4, is EADIYQTPRYLVIGTGKKITLECSQTMGHDKMYWYQQDPGMELHLIHYSYGVNSTEKGDLSSESTVSRIRTEHFPLTLESARPSHTSQYLCASSAGRGEKLFFGSGTQLSVL.

This chain uses TRBV9 with TRBJ2-1, with 8 bases identical to TRBD2. This CDR3 spans 15 amino acids. Germline lookup yields CDR1 SGDLS and CDR2 YYNGEE. The junction had 8 bases not matched to a gene; V was cut back by 3 bases and J by 6 bases. The CDR3 region is CASSAGLVSVNEQFF. The CDR3 DNA sequence: TGTGCCAGCAGCGCGGGACTAGTGAGTGTCAATGAGCAGTTCTTC.

The chain has TRBV11-1 and TRBJ2-2; D uncertain. Germline V lookup: CDR1 SGHAT, CDR2 FQDESV (reference sequence). Trimming took 5 bases from V and 7 from J, leaving 8 bases between them. This CDR3 has 12 amino acids. The CDR3 DNA follows: TGTGCCAGCAGCCCCGAGCTCGGGGAGCTGTTTTTT. Residues: CASSPELGELFF.

CDR3 nucleotides: TGTGCCAGCAGCTCCCTTTCGGGTTTCTTTAGTGAGCAGTACTTC. Protein sequence: CASSSLSGFFSEQYF. J is TRBJ2-7 and V is TRBV11-2; D is unclear. Germline CDR1 reads SGHAT; CDR2 reads FQNNGV. Trimming pared 4 bases from V and 7 bases from J, leaving 20 bases between. This CDR3 has 15 amino acids. Complete variable domain (other parts from reference TRBV11-2 and TRBJ2-7): EAGVAQSPRYKIIEKRQSVAFWCNPISGHATLYWYQQILGQGPKLLIQFQNNGVVDDSQLPKDRFSAERLKGVDSTLKIQPAKLEDSAVYLCASSSLSGFFSEQYFGPGTRLTVT.